Listed here is a single TCR beta chain. Its antigen is not known. These data originate in a study of T cell responses to AZD1222 COVID-19 vaccine. Whole-study results and caveats: Repertoire sampling was restricted to post-peak T cell response timepoints.

J lost 2 bases, V lost 1 base, and 8 bases had no gene match. Germline lookup yields CDR1 GTSNPN and CDR2 SVGIG (reference sequence). The CDR3 spans 16 residues. Only in-frame clones appear in the TCRdb table, and some are missing; sequencing was by immunoSEQ multiplex PCR. The table shows approximately 75,000 clones, with 85% to 90% occurring only once. J is TRBJ1-2 and V is TRBV30, with TRBD1 identical over 9 bases. The source was peripheral blood, collected 28 days after the second AZD1222 dose. The receptor's source is an adult who received the AZD1222 COVID-19 vaccine. The CDR3, as DNA: TGTGCCTGGAGTGGGGGACAGGGTGGTAGGAACTATGGCTACACCTTC. It encodes CAWSGGQGGRNYGYTF.